This T cell receptor (beta chain) was identified during a study of CXCR3-negative and CXCR3-positive naive CD8 T cells (dated by TCRdb to about 2019). Some background on the complete study: About 150 million TRB reads were obtained in total, roughly 1.5 +/- 0.3 million reads per library. The TRBV-TRBJ cluster analysis covered naive subsets from 5 or 6 donors and memory cells from 3 donors. Diversity and physicochemical repertoire analyses were performed on some 10 donors pooled from two independent experiments.

Each CD8+ T cell subset was flow-sorted in triplicate, and some 310,000 cells per subset were placed directly into RLT lysis buffer. To exclude memory contaminants, naive CD8+ T cells were stringently defined as CD45RO-CCR7+CD27+CD95-. Peripheral blood mononuclear cells were isolated from buffy coats by standard density gradient centrifugation. Naive CXCR3-negative and CXCR3-positive CD8+ T cells were flow-sorted on a FACSAria III. An RNeasy Mini Kit was used to extract total RNA from the sorted cells. On the study overall, not on this receptor specifically: Repertoire diversity was comparably high in both naive subsets but much lower in memory CD8+ T cells. Compared with CXCR3-negative naive cells, CXCR3-positive naive cells had TRB CDR3s with higher hydrophobicity (lower Kidera factor 4), lower energy, and higher strength and volume indices. Because surface CD5, which is linked to self-reactivity in mice, was comparable between the naive subsets, TCR interaction strength was also inferred from TRB CDR3 physicochemical properties. Because CXCR3 expression was partially decreased after cryopreservation, freshly isolated PBMCs were used for most assays. Within the same donor, TRBV-TRBJ usage looked similar between naive CXCR3-negative and CXCR3-positive cells, but memory cells had distinct patterns.

Sequencing used a NextSeq 550. The Human TCR Profiling Kit (MiLaboratory) was used to prepare UMI-labeled 5' RACE TRB cDNA libraries. cDNA synthesis used the entire amount of extracted RNA, and PCR amplification then used the entire amount of cDNA produced. The libraries were made side by side, with each library going through the same number of PCR cycles. The authors' pipeline ran thus. With a requirement of at least two reads per UMI, MIGEC and MiXCR extracted about 50,000 +/- 10,000 unique UMI-labeled TRB cDNA molecules per library. On average, 40,000 +/- 10,000 functional in-frame TRB CDR3 nucleotide clonotypes lacking stop codons were found per library. After each sample was downsampled to 5000 UMI-labeled TRB molecules, VDJtools was used to calculate diversity metrics such as normalized Shannon-Wiener and Chao1. VDJtools computed clonotype-size-weighted physicochemical properties of the central five CDR3 residues: interaction energy, strength, volume and Kidera factor 4. TCRdb reprocessed the reads and lists each CDR3 protein sequence as a single entry, with no DNA. The V and J calls and clone size are TCRdb's, not the authors'. This sample's clone table shows around 63,000 distinct CDR3 sequences. Approximately 0.8% of the sample goes to the ten largest clones.

CDR1 MNHEY and CDR2 SVGAGI were looked up in the germline V gene. The CDR3 goes from the cysteine to the phenylalanine over 15 residues. No DNA accompanies this entry. A note on this clonotype: Its antigen is not yet known.

The origin of this receptor is a human donor in good health. Some clones in this sample may be carry-over from other donors' samples. This chain is built from TRBV6-5 and TRBJ2-7; TCRdb's D call of TRBD1 is untestable without DNA. Sequenced material: naive CXCR3+ CD8+ T cells from blood. This specimen's cell subset or site label, interpreted: CD45RO-CCR7+CD27+CD95- naive CD8+ T cells expressing CXCR3 (TNR3+). The CDR3 has the sequence CASSLEGRLTYEQYF.